The rows below give T cell receptor beta chains drawn from one sample of a study of blood T cells in healthy people across ages. MiXCR, run by TCRdb on the 5' RACE reads, gives a single entry per CDR3 protein. The data show 550,000 to 750,000 distinct CDR3 sequences, around 20% seen once. The sample comprised blood. These TCRs come from a man aged 65-85 years in good health. Each CDR3 is given with its conserved first and last residue. A D gene is named only where the DNA matches it firmly. Clone size, where shown, is once, few, many, or a class for clones that have expanded.

>TRBJ2-7|few|TRBV20-1|TRBD2
TGCAGTGCTAGACGACCGGGACTAGCGGGAGTAGAGCAGTACTTC
CSARRPGLAGVEQYF
>TRBJ2-1|many|TRBV20-1|-
TGCAGTGCTAGAGGTGGATTCTACAATGAGCAGTTCTTC
CSARGGFYNEQFF
>TRBJ2-5|many|TRBV4-2|-
TGTGCCAGCGGCAGCAGTTGGGAGAAAGAGACCCAGTACTTC
CASGSSWEKETQYF
>TRBJ2-7|few|TRBV7-6|TRBD1
TGTGCCAGCAGCCGTAAAATCGGGACAGGGGGTACCGACGAGCAGTACTTC
CASSRKIGTGGTDEQYF
>TRBJ1-4|many|TRBV6-5|-
TGTGCCAGCAGTTACTCGCAGGCAGTGCTGTCAACTAATGAAAAACTGTTTTTT
CASSYSQAVLSTNEKLFF
>TRBJ2-3|-|TRBV12-3/TRBV12-4|-
TGTGCCAGCAGTCCCAGAGGACCTCCCACGGATACGCAGTATTTT
CASSPRGPPTDTQYF
>TRBJ2-6|-|TRBV28|TRBD1
TGTGCCAGCAGTTTAACAGGGGCTGGGGCCAACGTCCTGACTTTC
CASSLTGAGANVLTF
>TRBJ2-1|-|TRBV5-1|-
TGCGCCAGCAGCCCAGGGGCAGCGGGGTATGAGCAGTTCTTC
CASSPGAAGYEQFF
>TRBJ1-2|-|TRBV11-2|-
TGTGCCAGCACCGCGGGCGTCCGAGGGATTTATGGCTACACCTTC
CASTAGVRGIYGYTF
>TRBJ2-5|-|TRBV7-2|TRBD2
TGTGCCAGCAGCTTAAAGCGGGAGGTTGCGCAGTACTTC
CASSLKREVAQYF
>TRBJ2-3|-|TRBV7-2|-
TGTGCCAGCAGCTTTCTAGCCACAGATACGCAGTATTTT
CASSFLATDTQYF
>TRBJ2-5|-|TRBV19|TRBD2
TGTGCCAGTGGGAGCGGGAGGGCCGGAGTAGAAGAGACCCAGTACTTC
CASGSGRAGVEETQYF